Described below is a single T cell receptor beta chain sequence and its context. The CDR3 totals 14 residues. Germline CDR1 reads SEHNR; CDR2 reads FQNEAQ (reference sequence). V was shortened by 5 bases and J by 4 bases, with 13 bases between the two germline ends. Authors' methods: Amplification with reference gene primers provided the estimates of nucleated cell counts. Some clones are missing from TCRdb's copy, which holds only in-frame ones; the method was immunoSEQ multiplex PCR. V and J calls and clone size are copied from that table; D and trimming were computed from the DNA. The top ten hold roughly 8% of the sample, which has about 480,000 clones, less than 90% seen once. Seattle patient enrollment occurred during active infection, with longitudinal follow-up thereafter. The entry originates in a study of blood T cell repertoires in COVID-19. Study in general: PBMCs, B-cell-depleted T cells, or T cells provided the cDNA or gDNA that made up the material.

The sequence derives from a woman in her fifties or sixties with COVID-19, enrolled during active disease. This chain joins TRBV7-9 and TRBJ2-3; D might be TRBD1 (5 bases). The sample was peripheral blood. This chain's CDR3 is CASSIRDNADTQYF. The DNA for the CDR3 is TGTGCCAGCAGCATCAGGGATAATGCAGATACGCAGTATTTT.